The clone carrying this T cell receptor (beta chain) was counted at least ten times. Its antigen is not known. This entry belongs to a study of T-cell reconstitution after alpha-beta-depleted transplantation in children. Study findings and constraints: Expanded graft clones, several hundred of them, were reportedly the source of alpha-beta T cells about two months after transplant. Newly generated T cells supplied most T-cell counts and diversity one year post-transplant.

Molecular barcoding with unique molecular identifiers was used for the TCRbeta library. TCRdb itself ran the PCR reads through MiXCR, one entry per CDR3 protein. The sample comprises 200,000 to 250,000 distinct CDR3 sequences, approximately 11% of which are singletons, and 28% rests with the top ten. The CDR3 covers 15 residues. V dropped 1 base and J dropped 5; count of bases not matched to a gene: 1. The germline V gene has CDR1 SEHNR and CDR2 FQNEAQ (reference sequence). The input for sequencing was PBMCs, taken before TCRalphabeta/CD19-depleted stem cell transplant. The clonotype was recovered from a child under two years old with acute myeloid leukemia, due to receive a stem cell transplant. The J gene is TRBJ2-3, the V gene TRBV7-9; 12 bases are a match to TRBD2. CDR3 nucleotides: TGTGCCAGCAGCTTAGAACTAGCGGGAGGAGATACGCAGTATTTT. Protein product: CASSLELAGGDTQYF.